These T cell receptor beta chains were read from a single sample in a study of glioma-infiltrating T cells. One entry per CDR3 protein, called by TCRdb with MiXCR from the multiplex PCR reads. The profile shows tens of thousands of distinct CDR3 sequences, approximately 39% of them singletons. Sequenced sample: glioma tissue, nonneoplastic brain tissue, or PBMCs (not recorded which). The receptors shown here come from a human donor with low-grade glioma or glioblastoma, undergoing nonglioma brain surgery, or in good health (not recorded which). Each CDR3 is given with its conserved first and last residue. D genes are given only for firm matches. A row's size may be missing; if present it is once, few, many or a size class.

TRBV11-2	many	TRBJ2-7	NA	CASSLADHGTISYEQYF	TGTGCCAGCAGCTTAGCGGATCACGGGACAATATCCTACGAGCAGTACTTC
TRBV19	NA	TRBJ2-5	NA	CASSGDFETQYF	TGTGCCAGTAGTGGGGACTTCGAGACCCAGTACTTC
TRBV3-1	many	TRBJ2-3	NA	CASSRDGSDTQYF	TGTGCCAGCAGCCGGGACGGTTCGGATACGCAGTATTTT
TRBV14	many	TRBJ2-7	NA	CASSQWTGRDEQYF	TGTGCCAGCAGCCAATGGACAGGGAGGGACGAGCAGTACTTC
TRBV7-9	NA	TRBJ2-1	NA	CASSLSRFRDVQFF	TGTGCCAGCAGCCTTAGCCGTTTTAGGGATGTGCAGTTCTTC
TRBV5-6	many	TRBJ2-7	TRBD2	CASSSIGDYYEQYF	TGTGCCAGCAGTTCGATAGGGGACTACTACGAGCAGTACTTC
TRBV20-1	many	TRBJ1-5	NA	CSAKNTGSQPQHF	TGCAGTGCCAAGAATACAGGGTCTCAGCCCCAGCATTTT
TRBV15	many	TRBJ2-3	NA	CATSRDVVDTQYF	TGTGCCACCAGCAGAGATGTGGTAGATACGCAGTATTTT
TRBV2	many	TRBJ1-1	NA	CASSTNTNTEAFF	TGTGCCAGCAGTACAAACACGAACACTGAAGCTTTCTTT
TRBV20-1	NA	TRBJ1-2	NA	CSAKSENPYNYTF	TGCAGTGCTAAATCGGAAAACCCGTATAACTACACCTTC
TRBV24-1	many	TRBJ1-5	NA	CATSDTQGGQPQHF	TGTGCCACCAGTGATACACAGGGTGGCCAGCCCCAGCATTTT
TRBV2	many	TRBJ2-1	NA	CATENEQFF	TGTGCCACCGAGAATGAGCAGTTCTTC
TRBV7-2	NA	TRBJ1-5	NA	CASSTRQIRSNQPQHF	TGTGCCAGCAGCACACGACAGATAAGGAGCAATCAGCCCCAGCATTTT
TRBV27	NA	TRBJ2-7	NA	CASMGATSYKQYF	TGTGCCAGCATGGGGGCGACCTCCTACAAGCAGTACTTC
TRBV5-4	large	TRBJ1-1	NA	CASSLEGATEAFF	TGTGCCAGCAGCCTTGAAGGTGCGACTGAAGCTTTCTTT
TRBV27	NA	TRBJ2-3	NA	CASTSGRTDTQYF	TGTGCCAGCACCAGCGGGCGCACAGATACGCAGTATTTT
TRBV6-1	many	TRBJ2-4	NA	CASSDSVGIQYF	TGTGCCAGCAGTGACAGTGTTGGCATTCAGTACTTC
TRBV7-9	many	TRBJ1-5	NA	CASSLTGSNQPQHF	TGTGCCAGCAGCTTAACAGGTAGCAATCAGCCCCAGCATTTT
TRBV5-1	many	TRBJ2-7	NA	CASSFGRSFSSYEQYF	TGCGCCAGCAGTTTTGGACGGAGTTTTAGCTCCTACGAGCAGTACTTC
TRBV6-2/TRBV6-3	many	TRBJ2-1	NA	CASSYLALTPTLYNEQFF	TGTGCCAGCAGTTACTTGGCCCTGACGCCCACCCTTTACAATGAGCAGTTCTTC